One sample yielded the 17 T cell receptor beta chains listed below, sequenced in a study of siplizumab effects on memory and regulatory T cells. Profiling relied on immunoSEQ multiplex PCR, and the TCRdb table lists in-frame clones only, not all of them. The sample lists roughly 62,000 clones; around three quarters were seen once. Sequenced material: memory CD4+ T cells sorted from blood. These receptors all come from a human donor in good health.

The chain recombines TRBV6-5 with TRBJ2-4; D gene unclear. Germline V CDR1 and CDR2: MNHEY, SVGAGI. Trimming stripped 6 bases from V and 0 bases from J, with 12 bases between. The CDR3 loop spans 15 amino acids. For the CDR3, the DNA is TGTGCCAGCAGAAACGACGGTTTAGCCAAAAACATTCAGTACTTC. Translation gives CASRNDGLAKNIQYF.

V gene TRBV6-5 combines with J gene TRBJ2-1, with TRBD2 identical over 10 bases. The ends lost 8 bases at V and 6 bases at J; junction bases unmatched: 7. The germline V gene encodes CDR1 MNHEY and CDR2 SVGAGI. The CDR3 contains 14 residues. The CDR3 bases are TGTGCCAGCGGCCGGAGCGGGGGGGCCAATGAGCAGTTCTTC. Its protein is CASGRSGGANEQFF.

The J gene is TRBJ2-7, the V gene TRBV6-5; 8 positions match TRBD2. The germline V gene has CDR1 MNHEY and CDR2 SVGAGI. The CDR3 totals 14 residues. V lost 5 bases and J lost 6; bases outside the gene matches: 9. This CDR3 is CASSERGGVGEQYF. Here the CDR3 DNA reads TGTGCCAGCAGTGAACGGGGGGGAGTCGGCGAGCAGTACTTC.

The chain links TRBV5-1 to TRBJ1-4; D is ambiguous. The CDR3 loop spans 15 amino acids. Germline values: CDR1 SGHRS, CDR2 YFSETQ. Trimming shortened V by 3 bases and J by 8 bases, and 17 bases separated the two germline ends. In DNA, the CDR3 is TGCGCCAGCAGCTCCAGAGACGGACTAGGAGAAAAACTGTTTTTT. Translation: CASSSRDGLGEKLFF.

This clone occurred a few times. The chain has TRBV11-1 and TRBJ2-5; 9 positions match TRBD2. There are 16 residues in the CDR3. V dropped 3 bases and J dropped 5; count of bases not matched to a gene: 10. Germline V gene lookup returns CDR1 SGHAT and CDR2 FQDESV (reference sequence). For the CDR3, the DNA is TGTGCCAGCAGCTTGGGCCTAGCGGGGAGTGGTGAGACCCAGTACTTC. It specifies CASSLGLAGSGETQYF.

The chain joins TRBV5-6 to TRBJ2-5; D unclear. Between the trimmed V and J ends, which lost 3 bases and 2 bases, there was a span of 5 bases. The CDR3 extends over 12 amino acids. Germline V lookup: CDR1 SGHDT, CDR2 YYEEEE. CDR3: CASSYPQETQYF. The CDR3 DNA reads as TGTGCCAGCAGCTATCCTCAAGAGACCCAGTACTTC.

V gene TRBV7-3 combines with J gene TRBJ2-2; D is possibly TRBD2 (5 bases). The CDR3 extends over 13 amino acids. Germline values: CDR1 SGHTA, CDR2 FQGTGA. The V end lost 5 bases, the J end lost 4 bases, and 8 bases lay between the germline ends. The CDR3 nucleotides are TGTGCCAGCAGCGTAAGCGGCACCGGGGAGCTGTTTTTT. Translating it yields CASSVSGTGELFF.

V gene TRBV7-2 combines with J gene TRBJ1-2; a weak D match, TRBD1 (6 bases). CDR1 is SGHTA and CDR2 is FQGNSA in the germline V gene. CDR3 length: 17 residues. The ends were cut back, 1 base at V and 6 bases at J, with 21 bases in the middle. CDR3 DNA sequence: TGTGCCAGCAGCTTAGGGGGGGCTGGAGGGATACGGGATGGCTACACCTTC. It translates to CASSLGGAGGIRDGYTF.

The rearrangement uses TRBV15 and TRBJ1-2; D not resolved. Trimming shortened V by 3 bases and J by 8 bases, and 16 bases separated the two germline ends. This CDR3 region has 14 residues. The germline V gene has CDR1 LNHNV and CDR2 YYDKDF (reference sequence). The CDR3 region is CATSRATGFVGYTF. The DNA of the CDR3 is TGTGCCACCAGCAGGGCGACCGGATTCGTAGGCTACACCTTC.

This clone was observed a single time. The CDR3 DNA sequence: TGTGCCAGCAGCTTCCGGAACACCGGGGAGCTGTTTTTT. Encoded protein: CASSFRNTGELFF. The gene calls are TRBV11-3 and TRBJ2-2, with no clear D. The V gene's germline CDR1 is SGHNT and CDR2 YENEEA. This CDR3 region has 13 residues. V shed 3 bases and J shed 1 base, with 3 bases lying between them.

The chain recombines TRBV7-2 with TRBJ1-4; 10 bases match TRBD1. Looked up from germline, CDR1 is SGHTA and CDR2 is FQGNSA. After removal of 5 bases from V and 7 bases from J, the junction contained 4 bases not matched to a gene. The CDR3 runs 14 residues. CDR3 coding DNA: TGTGCCAGCAGCGCGGACAGGGGGAGTGAAAAACTGTTTTTT. This gives the protein CASSADRGSEKLFF.

This chain connects TRBV7-9 to TRBJ2-7, with D possibly TRBD1 on 6 matching bases. The CDR3 totals 15 residues. V dropped 2 bases and J dropped 1 base, with 12 bases sitting between them. CDR1 and CDR2 (germline): SEHNR, FQNEAQ (reference sequence). CDR3 DNA: TGTGCCAGCAGCTTATCTAGACAGGCTTCCTACGAGCAGTACTTC. It specifies CASSLSRQASYEQYF.

The chain recombines TRBV7-8 with TRBJ2-3; tentatively, D is TRBD2 (5 bases). The germline V gene has CDR1 SGHVS and CDR2 FQNEAQ. Deletions cut 5 bases from V and 0 bases from J, with 15 bases between. The CDR3 runs 16 residues. The CDR3 sequence is CASSPPTRTSTDTQYF. For the CDR3, the DNA is TGTGCCAGCAGCCCGCCCACTAGAACGAGCACAGATACGCAGTATTTT.

The V and J genes are TRBV6-5 and TRBJ2-4, with D hard to call. The CDR3 totals 14 residues. Per germline, CDR1 MNHEY and CDR2 SVGAGI. Deletions cut 8 bases from V and 3 bases from J, with 14 bases between. For the CDR3, the DNA is TGTGCCAGCCAGCGCCTGGTTGGCAAAAACATTCAGTACTTC. This gives the protein CASQRLVGKNIQYF.

This clone showed up just a few times. The chain is built from TRBV14 and TRBJ1-6; no clear D. Germline values: CDR1 SGHDN, CDR2 FVKESK. This CDR3 has 14 amino acids. V shed 1 base and J shed 8 bases, with 9 bases lying between them. The CDR3 nucleotides are TGTGCCAGCAGCCAAGTGGGGAACCATTCACCCCTCCACTTT. Its protein is CASSQVGNHSPLHF. Based on the CDR3 plus reference TRBV14 and TRBJ1-6, the full variable domain is EAGVTQFPSHSVIEKGQTVTLRCDPISGHDNLYWYRRVMGKEIKFLLHFVKESKQDESGMPNNRFLAERTGGTYSTLKVQPAELEDSGVYFCASSQVGNHSPLHFGNGTRLTVT.

The genes are TRBV13 and TRBJ1-3; D gene uncertain. The CDR3 totals 13 residues. V lost 4 bases and J lost 0, with 4 bases in between. Germline lookup yields CDR1 PRHDT and CDR2 FYEKMQ (reference sequence). DNA of the CDR3: TGTGCCAGCAGCTCCACCTCTGGAAACACCATATATTTT. Its translation is CASSSTSGNTIYF. Filled out from reference TRBV13 and TRBJ1-3, the complete variable domain reads AAGVIQSPRHLIKEKRETATLKCYPIPRHDTVYWYQQGPGQDPQFLISFYEKMQSDKGSIPDRFSAQQFSDYHSELNMSSLELGDSALYFCASSSTSGNTIYFGEGSWLTVV.

This rearrangement joins TRBV19 to TRBJ1-5, with D possibly TRBD1 on 5 matching bases. CDR1 LNHDA and CDR2 SQIVND come from the germline V gene (reference sequence). Trimming left V 3 bases short and J 6 bases short, with 12 bases between. The CDR3 is 14 amino acids. CDR3 nucleotide sequence: TGTGCCAGTAGTATGGGACGGATTGGTCAGCCCCAGCATTTT. Protein: CASSMGRIGQPQHF. The complete variable domain, with remaining parts taken from reference TRBV19 and TRBJ1-5, reads DGGITQSPKYLFRKEGQNVTLSCEQNLNHDAMYWYRQDPGQGLRLIYYSQIVNDFQKGDIAEGYSVSREKKESFPLTVTSAQKNPTAFYLCASSMGRIGQPQHFGDGTRLSIL.